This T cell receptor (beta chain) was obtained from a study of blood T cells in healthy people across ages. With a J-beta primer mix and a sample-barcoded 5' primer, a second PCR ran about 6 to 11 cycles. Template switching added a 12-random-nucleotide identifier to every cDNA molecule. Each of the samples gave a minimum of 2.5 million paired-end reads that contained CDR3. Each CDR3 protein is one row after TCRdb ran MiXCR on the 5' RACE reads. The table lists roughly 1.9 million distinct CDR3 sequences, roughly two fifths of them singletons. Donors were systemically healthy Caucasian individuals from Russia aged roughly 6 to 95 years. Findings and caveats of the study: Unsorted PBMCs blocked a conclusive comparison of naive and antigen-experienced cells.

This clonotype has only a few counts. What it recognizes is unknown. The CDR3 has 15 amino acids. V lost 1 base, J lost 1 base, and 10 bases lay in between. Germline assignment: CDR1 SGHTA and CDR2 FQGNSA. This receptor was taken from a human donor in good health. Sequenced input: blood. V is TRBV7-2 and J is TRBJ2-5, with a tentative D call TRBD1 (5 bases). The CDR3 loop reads CASSLEKGSQETQYF. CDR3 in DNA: TGTGCCAGCAGCTTAGAAAAGGGGTCCCAAGAGACCCAGTACTTC. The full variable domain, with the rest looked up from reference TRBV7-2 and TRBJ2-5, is GAGVSQSPSNKVTEKGKDVELRCDPISGHTALYWYRQSLGQGLEFLIYFQGNSAPDKSGLPSDRFSAERTGGSVSTLTIQRTQQEDSAVYLCASSLEKGSQETQYFGPGTRLLVL.